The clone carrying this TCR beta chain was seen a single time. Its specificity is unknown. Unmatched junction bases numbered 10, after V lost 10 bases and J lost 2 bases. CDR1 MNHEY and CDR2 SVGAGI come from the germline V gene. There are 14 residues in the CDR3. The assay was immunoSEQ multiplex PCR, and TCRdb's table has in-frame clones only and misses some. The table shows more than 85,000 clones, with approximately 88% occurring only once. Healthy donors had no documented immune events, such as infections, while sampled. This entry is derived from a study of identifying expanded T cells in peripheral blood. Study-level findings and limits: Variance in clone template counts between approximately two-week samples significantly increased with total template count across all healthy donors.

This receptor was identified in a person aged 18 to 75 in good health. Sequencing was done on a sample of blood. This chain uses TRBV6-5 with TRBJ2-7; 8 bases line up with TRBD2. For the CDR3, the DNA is TGTGCCACCAACCCCGGACTAGCCGCCTACGAGCAGTACTTC. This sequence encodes CATNPGLAAYEQYF.